This is a list of T cell receptor beta chains from one sample in a study of early T cells in non-severe SARS-CoV-2 infection. MiXCR, applied by TCRdb to the 5' RACE reads, yields one record per CDR3 protein. The sample carries over 60,000 distinct CDR3 sequences, 10% recorded once. The sequences come from whole blood, collected at baseline. These receptors all stem from an adult who was a healthcare worker with PCR-confirmed SARS-CoV-2 infection or an uninfected control (not recorded which). CDR3s include the opening cysteine and the closing phenylalanine or tryptophan. D genes are given only for firm matches. Only part of the rows carry a size: once, few, many, or a class if the clone is expanded.

>TRBJ2-3|TRBV7-3|few|17|TRBD2
TGTGCCAGCAGCCCCGGACTAGCGGGGGGCCTTGGGGATACGCAGTATTTT
CASSPGLAGGLGDTQYF
>TRBJ2-3|TRBV2|NA|16|TRBD2
TGTGCCAGCAGTGAATCCCCGAGCGGGGGTACAGATACGCAGTATTTT
CASSESPSGGTDTQYF
>TRBJ1-2|TRBV24-1|NA|15|NA
TGTGCCACCAGTGACCCAAGTCGGAATGGCTATGGCTACACCTTC
CATSDPSRNGYGYTF
>TRBJ2-4|TRBV20-1|NA|12|NA
TGCAGTGGGGGGGATGGCAAAAACATTCAGTACTTC
CSGGDGKNIQYF
>TRBJ2-1|TRBV15|few|17|TRBD2
TGTGCCACCAGTTGGCTAGCGGGGCGACAAACTTACAATGAGCAGTTCTTC
CATSWLAGRQTYNEQFF
>TRBJ2-1|TRBV25-1|NA|14|NA
TGTGCCAGCAGTGAGCGGAGGCGAAGCAATGAGCAGTTCTTC
CASSERRRSNEQFF
>TRBJ2-7|TRBV25-1|NA|12|NA
TGTGCCAGCAGTGAATTTGGAAACGAGCAGTACTTC
CASSEFGNEQYF
>TRBJ1-5|TRBV7-2|few|15|NA
TGTGCCAGCAGCCCCGGCAGGCAGGGAGGTCAGCCCCAGCATTTT
CASSPGRQGGQPQHF
>TRBJ2-7|TRBV11-3|NA|14|TRBD1
TGTGCCAGCAGCTCGGACAGGGAGGAATACGAGCAGTACTTC
CASSSDREEYEQYF
>TRBJ2-7|TRBV11-1|many|12|TRBD1
TGTGCCAGCAGCTCGACAGGGTACGAGCAGTACTTC
CASSSTGYEQYF
>TRBJ1-2|TRBV20-1|few|13|TRBD1
TGCAGTGCCGAGCCGGGACAGTACTATGGCTACACCTTC
CSAEPGQYYGYTF
>TRBJ2-3|TRBV7-6|NA|18|TRBD2
TGTGCCAGCAGCGGACTAGCGGGGGGCCGGGCCAGCACAGATACGCAGTATTTT
CASSGLAGGRASTDTQYF
>TRBJ2-3|TRBV7-6|few|12|NA
TGTGCCAGCAGCTCTTTCACAGATACGCAGTATTTT
CASSSFTDTQYF
>TRBJ2-1|TRBV3-1|NA|15|NA
TGTGCCAGCAGCCAATTCCGGGACAATTACAATGAGCAGTTCTTC
CASSQFRDNYNEQFF
>TRBJ1-5|TRBV19|NA|15|NA
TGTGCCAGTAGTATTGGTCCAGGTAGCAATCAGCCCCAGCATTTT
CASSIGPGSNQPQHF
>TRBJ2-6|TRBV12-5|few|15|NA
TGTGCTAGTGGTCCCGGGTTCTCTGGGGCCAACGTCCTGACTTTC
CASGPGFSGANVLTF
>TRBJ1-3|TRBV7-9|NA|15|NA
TGTGCCAGCAGCACCCAACCGGCGGTTGGAAACACCATATATTTT
CASSTQPAVGNTIYF
>TRBJ2-1|TRBV12-5|many|15|NA
TGTGCTAGTGGTTTGGGGGCTCAACCCTACAATGAGCAGTTCTTC
CASGLGAQPYNEQFF
>TRBJ1-5|TRBV12-3/TRBV12-4|many|14|NA
TGTGCCAGCAGTTTATGGCAGGGCAATCAGCCCCAGCATTTT
CASSLWQGNQPQHF
>TRBJ2-2|TRBV10-3|NA|14|NA
TGTGCCATCAGTGAGCGGGGTTTTCCCGGGGAGCTGTTTTTT
CAISERGFPGELFF
>TRBJ2-2|TRBV7-9|many|15|TRBD2
TGTGCCAGCAGCCCTAGAGCGGGATCCACCGGGGAGCTGTTTTTT
CASSPRAGSTGELFF
>TRBJ2-1|TRBV5-1|NA|15|TRBD2
TGCGCCAGCAGCTTGGATAGCGGGGGGGCCGGTGAGCAGTTCTTC
CASSLDSGGAGEQFF
>TRBJ1-6|TRBV7-2|NA|13|NA
TGTGCCAGCAGCTTAGTAGTAGGATCACCCCTCCACTTT
CASSLVVGSPLHF
>TRBJ2-7|TRBV5-6|NA|17|NA
TGTGCCAGCAGCATCCACTTCCAGGGCCCGCCCTCCTACGAGCAGTACTTC
CASSIHFQGPPSYEQYF
>TRBJ1-1|TRBV6-5|NA|15|NA
TGTGCCAGCAGCCACCGAAAGAAAGGGGGCACTGAAGCTTTCTTT
CASSHRKKGGTEAFF
>TRBJ2-4|TRBV6-5|NA|13|TRBD1
TGTGCCAGCAGTCCGACAGGGTTAAACATTCAGTACTTC
CASSPTGLNIQYF
>TRBJ2-3|TRBV7-2|NA|14|NA
TGTGCCAGCACTGCTCCCGGCCGCCCAGATACGCAGTATTTT
CASTAPGRPDTQYF
>TRBJ1-1|TRBV6-2/TRBV6-3|NA|15|NA
TGTGCCAGCAGTTCCGGGACGGGGTGGAGCACTGAAGCTTTCTTT
CASSSGTGWSTEAFF
>TRBJ1-5|TRBV7-2|few|14|NA
TGTGCCAGCAGCTTAAACGGCGGCAATCAGCCCCAGCATTTT
CASSLNGGNQPQHF
>TRBJ2-3|TRBV5-1|few|14|NA
TGCGCCAGCAGCTTGGACAGTTTCACAGATACGCAGTATTTT
CASSLDSFTDTQYF
>TRBJ2-7|TRBV11-3|few|12|TRBD2
TGTGCCAGCAGACAGGCGGGGGACGAGCAGTACTTC
CASRQAGDEQYF
>TRBJ2-1|TRBV21-1|many|22|NA
TGTGCCAGCAGCAAAAAACCCGTGGTGCGTGGGGCCAGATTAAGCTCCTACAATGAGCAGTTCTTC
CASSKKPVVRGARLSSYNEQFF
>TRBJ1-1|TRBV29-1|many|12|NA
TGCAGCGCCCGTCCGGGGGGCACTGAAGCTTTCTTT
CSARPGGTEAFF
>TRBJ2-3|TRBV3-1|few|14|TRBD2
TGTGCCAGCACGCGGGGGGGCCTCACAGATACGCAGTATTTT
CASTRGGLTDTQYF
>TRBJ2-7|TRBV6-6|many|14|TRBD1
TGTGCCAGCACACAGGGACAGGGGAACTACGAGCAGTACTTC
CASTQGQGNYEQYF
>TRBJ1-4|TRBV20-1|NA|15|NA
TGCAGTGCTAGGATCCGCATTGCAACTAATGAAAAACTGTTTTTT
CSARIRIATNEKLFF
>TRBJ2-1|TRBV6-4|many|15|NA
TGTGCCAGCAGTGCTGGGTCGGGGACAAGTAATGAGCAGTTCTTC
CASSAGSGTSNEQFF
>TRBJ2-1|TRBV12-3/TRBV12-4|few|14|NA
TGTGCCAGCAGCTGGGGTTCCTCCTACAATGAGCAGTTCTTC
CASSWGSSYNEQFF
>TRBJ2-7|TRBV7-9|many|16|NA
TGTGCCAGCAGCTCCATCCGACAGTCAATGATCTACGAGCAGTACTTC
CASSSIRQSMIYEQYF
>TRBJ1-4|TRBV29-1|NA|14|NA
TGCAGCGTCCGACCGGGGTCCCGAGATGAAAAACTGTTTTTT
CSVRPGSRDEKLFF
>TRBJ2-7|TRBV6-6|NA|13|NA
TGTGCCAGCAGTTACTCCGGGAGCTACGAGCAGTACTTC
CASSYSGSYEQYF
>TRBJ2-3|TRBV6-1|few|18|TRBD2
TGTGCCAGCAGTGAAACTAGCGGGGGGTCTCTAAGCACAGATACGCAGTATTTT
CASSETSGGSLSTDTQYF
>TRBJ1-6|TRBV2|many|13|NA
TGTGCCAGCAGTGTAACCTATAATTCACCCCTCCACTTT
CASSVTYNSPLHF
>TRBJ2-2|TRBV10-3|NA|15|NA
TGTGCCATCAGTGAGCCCCACCGGGACACCGGGGAGCTGGTTTTT
CAISEPHRDTGELVF
>TRBJ1-3|TRBV6-5|NA|14|NA
TGTGCCAGCAGTTCTCCGGGCCTCGGAAACACCATATATTTT
CASSSPGLGNTIYF
>TRBJ1-2|TRBV6-2/TRBV6-3|NA|14|NA
TGTGCCAGCAGGAGCGGACAGTTCCTTTATGGCTACACCTTC
CASRSGQFLYGYTF
>TRBJ2-7|TRBV29-1|few|14|TRBD1
TGCAGCGTTGTGAGGGGGCGCGGAGGTGGCGAGCAGTACTTC
CSVVRGRGGGEQYF
>TRBJ2-6|TRBV7-9|many|16|TRBD1
TGTGCCAGCAGCTTGACAGGGGGCACTGGGGCCAACGTCCTGACTTTC
CASSLTGGTGANVLTF
>TRBJ1-5|TRBV6-2/TRBV6-3|few|16|NA
TGTGCCAGCAGTCCGGACCGGAGGGGGTTCAATCAGCCCCAGCATTTT
CASSPDRRGFNQPQHF
>TRBJ1-2|TRBV5-1|NA|16|NA
TGCGCCAGCAGCTTGGCCATGGAGGGTGGGAACTATGGCTACACCTTC
CASSLAMEGGNYGYTF
>TRBJ2-3|TRBV11-2|NA|14|NA
TGTGCCAGCACACCTAGCGAGGCCACAGATACGCAGTATTTT
CASTPSEATDTQYF
>TRBJ2-5|TRBV14|many|15|NA
TGTGCCAGCAGCCAAGCGGGTCGGTCCCAAGAGACCCAGTACTTC
CASSQAGRSQETQYF
>TRBJ2-2|TRBV7-7|few|15|NA
TGTGCCAGCAGCGCTGGGGCCTCTCCAGGCGGGGAGCTGTTTTTT
CASSAGASPGGELFF
>TRBJ2-5|TRBV5-4|few|16|TRBD2
TGTGCCAGCAGCGGGACACTAGCGGGGGATCAAGAGACCCAGTACTTC
CASSGTLAGDQETQYF
>TRBJ1-1|TRBV10-1|many|13|NA
TGCGCCAGCAGTGATCGAGTGAACACTGAAGCTTTCTTT
CASSDRVNTEAFF
>TRBJ2-5|TRBV7-9|few|16|TRBD2
TGTGCCAGCAGCCCCACGGGCGGGGGACTTAAAGAGACCCAGTACTTC
CASSPTGGGLKETQYF
>TRBJ1-2|TRBV6-1|few|12|NA
TGTGCCAGCAGTGAAGCGACATATGGCTACACCTTC
CASSEATYGYTF
>TRBJ2-4|TRBV20-1|NA|13|NA
TGCAGTGCTGACGGGGGATCCAAAAACATTCAGTACTTC
CSADGGSKNIQYF
>TRBJ2-1|TRBV7-9|NA|13|NA
TGTGCCAGCAGCTTTCTCTTCGAGAATGAGCAGTTCTTC
CASSFLFENEQFF